The T cell receptor (beta chain) under discussion was sequenced for a study of T cell responses to AZD1222 COVID-19 vaccine. Findings and caveats of the study: Regions 160-218 and 743-854 held dominance among vaccine-associated CD4 TCRs, which spanned spike. Repertoires were obtained solely post-peak T cell response. Spike-specific TCR breadth rose after two AZD1222 doses, and depth rose as well.

This CDR3 has 15 amino acids. Germline V gives CDR1 SGHRS, CDR2 YFSETQ. The germline V and J ends were trimmed by 4 bases and 2 bases, with 15 bases remaining between them. Assay: immunoSEQ multiplex PCR; the TCRdb copy retains only in-frame clones and omits some. This table holds 100,000 to 150,000 clones, less than 95% found once. Of note for this clone: The antigen is unknown.

This receptor was identified in an adult in good health. Sequences were derived from peripheral blood, sampled on day 0 of AZD1222 vaccination. The J gene is TRBJ1-2, the V gene TRBV5-1; D remains unclear. This chain's CDR3 is CASSDPNRGNYGYTF. The CDR3 DNA is TGCGCCAGCAGCGATCCGAATAGAGGGAACTATGGCTACACCTTC.